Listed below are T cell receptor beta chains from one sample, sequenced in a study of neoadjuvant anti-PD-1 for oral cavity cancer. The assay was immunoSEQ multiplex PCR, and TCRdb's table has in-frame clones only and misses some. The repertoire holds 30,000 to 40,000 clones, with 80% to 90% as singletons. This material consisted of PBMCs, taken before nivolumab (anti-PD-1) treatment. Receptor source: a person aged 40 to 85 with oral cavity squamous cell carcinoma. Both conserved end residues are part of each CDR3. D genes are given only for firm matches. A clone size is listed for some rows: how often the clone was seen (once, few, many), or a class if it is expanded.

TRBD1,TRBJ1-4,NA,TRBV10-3,CAISESGGQGTEKLFF,TGTGCCATCAGTGAGTCGGGGGGACAGGGTACGGAAAAACTGTTTTTT
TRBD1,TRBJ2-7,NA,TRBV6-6,CASRMNRGRYEQYF,TGTGCCAGCAGGATGAACAGGGGGCGCTACGAGCAGTACTTC
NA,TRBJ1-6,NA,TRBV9,CASSVESQGGSPLHF,TGTGCCAGCAGCGTAGAGTCGCAGGGTGGGTCACCCCTCCACTTT
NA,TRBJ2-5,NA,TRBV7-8,CAGQAQETQYF,TGTGCCGGTCAGGCCCAGGAGACCCAGTACTTC
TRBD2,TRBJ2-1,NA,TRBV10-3,CAISAGTSLYNEQFF,TGTGCCATCAGTGCCGGGACTAGCCTTTACAATGAGCAGTTCTTC
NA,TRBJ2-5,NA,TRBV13,CASSLGIGQVGVLQETQYF,TGTGCCAGCAGCTTAGGCATAGGTCAGGTTGGTGTTTTACAAGAGACCCAGTACTTC
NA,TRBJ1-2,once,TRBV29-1,CSVLDRSALGYTF,TGCAGCGTCCTCGACCGATCCGCGCTTGGCTACACCTTC
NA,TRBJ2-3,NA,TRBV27,CASSHRRGGGTDTQYF,TGTGCCAGCAGTCACCGCCGGGGTGGGGGCACAGATACGCAGTATTTT
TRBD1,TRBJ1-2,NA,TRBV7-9,CASTIRTGGGYTF,TGTGCCAGCACCATACGGACAGGGGGAGGCTACACCTTC
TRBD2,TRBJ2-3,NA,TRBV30,CAWSVPRGVLWTDTQYF,TGTGCCTGGAGTGTCCCGCGGGGGGTCCTCTGGACAGATACGCAGTATTTT
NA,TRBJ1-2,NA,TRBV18,CASSPESAPYGYTF,TGTGCCAGCTCACCCGAGTCGGCTCCTTATGGCTACACCTTC
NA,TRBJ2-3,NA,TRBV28,CASNNRGGADTQYF,TGTGCCAGCAACAACCGGGGTGGGGCAGATACGCAGTATTTT
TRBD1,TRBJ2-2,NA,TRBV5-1,CASSKARDRGGTGELFF,TGCGCCAGCAGCAAGGCCCGGGACAGGGGGGGTACCGGGGAGCTGTTTTTT
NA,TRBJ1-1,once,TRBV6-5,CASSSQSEAFF,TGTGCCAGCAGTTCCCAGTCTGAAGCTTTCTTT
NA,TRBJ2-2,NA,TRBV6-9,CASRGRPLAGELFF,TGTGCCAGCAGGGGGAGGCCTCTTGCCGGGGAGCTGTTTTTT
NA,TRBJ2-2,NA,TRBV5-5,CASSLGGHANTGELFF,TGTGCCAGCAGCTTGGGGGGACACGCGAACACCGGGGAGCTGTTTTTT
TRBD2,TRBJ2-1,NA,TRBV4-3,CASSPTGGPNREQFF,TGCGCCAGCAGCCCCACGGGGGGGCCTAATCGTGAGCAGTTCTTC
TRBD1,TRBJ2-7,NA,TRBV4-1,CASSQGTSGTAFSYEQYF,TGCGCCAGCAGCCAAGGAACCTCCGGGACAGCTTTCTCCTACGAGCAGTACTTC
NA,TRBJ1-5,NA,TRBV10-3,CAMPSSVQPQHF,TGTGCCATGCCCTCTTCGGTACAGCCCCAGCATTTT
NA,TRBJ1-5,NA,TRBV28,CASSSWVQPQHF,TGTGCCAGCAGTTCATGGGTTCAGCCCCAGCATTTT
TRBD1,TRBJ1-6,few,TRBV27,CASRDRGAQSPLHF,TGTGCCAGCAGGGACAGGGGAGCCCAATCACCCCTCCACTTT
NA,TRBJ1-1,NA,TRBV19,CASANRVTEAFF,TGTGCCAGTGCCAACAGGGTTACTGAAGCTTTCTTT